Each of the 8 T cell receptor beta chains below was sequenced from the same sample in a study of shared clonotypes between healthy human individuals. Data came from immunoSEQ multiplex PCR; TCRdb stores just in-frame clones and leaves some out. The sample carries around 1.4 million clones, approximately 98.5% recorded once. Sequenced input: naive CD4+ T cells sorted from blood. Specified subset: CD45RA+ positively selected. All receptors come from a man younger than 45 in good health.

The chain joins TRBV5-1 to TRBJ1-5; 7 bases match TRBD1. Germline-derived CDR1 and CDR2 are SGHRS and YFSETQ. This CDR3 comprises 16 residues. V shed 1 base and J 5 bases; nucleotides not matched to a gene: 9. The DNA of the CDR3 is TGCGCCAGCAGCTTGAATGGACAGGTGGGAGATCAGCCCCAGCATTTT. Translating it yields CASSLNGQVGDQPQHF.

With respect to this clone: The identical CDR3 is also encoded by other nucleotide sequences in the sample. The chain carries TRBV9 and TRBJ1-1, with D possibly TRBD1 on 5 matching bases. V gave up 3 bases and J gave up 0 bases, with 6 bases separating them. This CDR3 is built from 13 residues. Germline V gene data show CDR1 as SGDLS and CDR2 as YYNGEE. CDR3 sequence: CASSGGLNTEAFF. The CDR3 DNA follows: TGTGCCAGCAGCGGGGGCCTGAACACTGAAGCTTTCTTT.

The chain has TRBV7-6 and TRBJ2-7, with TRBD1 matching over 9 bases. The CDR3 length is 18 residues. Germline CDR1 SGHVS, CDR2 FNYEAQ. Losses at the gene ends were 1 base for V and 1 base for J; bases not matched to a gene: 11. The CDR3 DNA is TGTGCCAGCAGCTTAGAGCTCCCCGACAGGGGGTTATCCTACGAGCAGTACTTC. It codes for CASSLELPDRGLSYEQYF.

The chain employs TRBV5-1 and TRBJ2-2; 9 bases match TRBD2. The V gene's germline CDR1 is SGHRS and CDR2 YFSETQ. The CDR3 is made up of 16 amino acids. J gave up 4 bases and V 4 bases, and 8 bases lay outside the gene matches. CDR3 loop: CASSQLAGASTGELFF. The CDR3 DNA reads TGCGCCAGCAGCCAGTTAGCGGGAGCGAGCACCGGGGAGCTGTTTTTT.

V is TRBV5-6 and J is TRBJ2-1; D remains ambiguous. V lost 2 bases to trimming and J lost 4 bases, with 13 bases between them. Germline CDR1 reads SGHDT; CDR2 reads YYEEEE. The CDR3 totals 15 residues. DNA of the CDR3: TGTGCCAGCAGCTTCGATACGCGTAGGTACAATGAGCAGTTCTTC. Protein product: CASSFDTRRYNEQFF.

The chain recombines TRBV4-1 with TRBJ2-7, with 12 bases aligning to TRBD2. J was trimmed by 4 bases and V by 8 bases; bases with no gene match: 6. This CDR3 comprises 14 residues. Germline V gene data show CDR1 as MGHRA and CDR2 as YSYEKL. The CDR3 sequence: CASRLAGGPYEQYF. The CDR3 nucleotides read TGCGCCAGCCGCCTAGCGGGAGGGCCGTACGAGCAGTACTTC.

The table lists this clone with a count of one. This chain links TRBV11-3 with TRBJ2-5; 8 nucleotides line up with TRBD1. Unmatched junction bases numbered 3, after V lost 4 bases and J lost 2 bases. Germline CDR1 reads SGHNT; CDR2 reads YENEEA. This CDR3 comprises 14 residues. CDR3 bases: TGTGCCAGCAGCTCTGGGACAGGTCAAGAGACCCAGTACTTC. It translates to CASSSGTGQETQYF.

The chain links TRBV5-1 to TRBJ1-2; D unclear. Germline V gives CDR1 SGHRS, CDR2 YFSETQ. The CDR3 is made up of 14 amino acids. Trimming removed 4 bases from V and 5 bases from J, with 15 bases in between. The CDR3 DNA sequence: TGCGCCAGCAGCATTGGCGAGGCTGGGTATGGCTACACCTTC. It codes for CASSIGEAGYGYTF.